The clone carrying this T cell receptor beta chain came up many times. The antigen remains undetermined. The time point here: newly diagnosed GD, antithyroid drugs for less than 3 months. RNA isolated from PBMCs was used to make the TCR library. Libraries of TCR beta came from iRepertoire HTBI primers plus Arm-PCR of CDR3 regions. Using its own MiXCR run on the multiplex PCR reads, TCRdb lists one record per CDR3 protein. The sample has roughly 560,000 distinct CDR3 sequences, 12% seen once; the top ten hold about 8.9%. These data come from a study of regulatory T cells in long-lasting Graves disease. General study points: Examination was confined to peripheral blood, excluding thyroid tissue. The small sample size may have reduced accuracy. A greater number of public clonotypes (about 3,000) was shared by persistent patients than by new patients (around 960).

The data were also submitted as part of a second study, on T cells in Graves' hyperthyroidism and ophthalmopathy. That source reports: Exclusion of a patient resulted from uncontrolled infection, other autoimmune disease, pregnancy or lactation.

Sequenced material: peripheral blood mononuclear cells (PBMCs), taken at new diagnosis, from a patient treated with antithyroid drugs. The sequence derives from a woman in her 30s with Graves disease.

CDR3: CASSLDSVGYTF. Here the CDR3 DNA reads TGTGCCAGCAGCTTGGACAGCGTTGGCTACACCTTC. This chain links TRBV5-4 with TRBJ1-2; D unclear. CDR1 SGHNT and CDR2 YYREEE come from the germline V gene (reference sequence). Trimming removed 0 bases from V and 7 bases from J, with 7 bases in between. This CDR3 comprises 12 residues.